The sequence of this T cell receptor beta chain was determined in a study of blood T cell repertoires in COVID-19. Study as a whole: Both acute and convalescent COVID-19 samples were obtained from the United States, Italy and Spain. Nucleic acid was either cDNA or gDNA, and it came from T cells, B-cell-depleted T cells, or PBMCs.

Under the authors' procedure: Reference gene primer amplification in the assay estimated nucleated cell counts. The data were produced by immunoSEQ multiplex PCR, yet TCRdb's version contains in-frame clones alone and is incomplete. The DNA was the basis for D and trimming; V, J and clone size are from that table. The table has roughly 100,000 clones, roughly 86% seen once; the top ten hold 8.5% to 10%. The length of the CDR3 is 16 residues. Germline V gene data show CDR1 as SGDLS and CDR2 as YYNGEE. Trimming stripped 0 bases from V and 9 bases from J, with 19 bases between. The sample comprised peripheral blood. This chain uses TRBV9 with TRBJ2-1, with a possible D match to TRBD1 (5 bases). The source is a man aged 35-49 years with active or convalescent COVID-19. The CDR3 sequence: CASSVVSQGKSREQFF. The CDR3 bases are TGTGCCAGCAGCGTAGTATCGCAGGGCAAATCTCGTGAGCAGTTCTTC.